This T cell receptor (beta chain) stems from a study of long-term antiretroviral therapy in people with HIV. Points from the study as a whole: ART adherence was not documented, and neither viral resistance nor therapy changes had any data. Although diversity increased after ART, it remained lower than in transplant donor controls. HIV repertoires spanned tighter CDR3 length ranges than controls did.

The CDR3 has 17 amino acids. V gave up 0 bases and J gave up 3 bases; unmatched junction bases: 10. Germline lookup yields CDR1 SGDLS and CDR2 YYNGEE. The authors ran the immunoSEQ assay, v3.0, at survey level. Sequencing aimed to cover about 35,000-55,000 T-cell genomes per sample. Data came from immunoSEQ multiplex PCR; TCRdb stores just in-frame clones and leaves some out. This sample yields tens of thousands of clones, of which about 95% are seen a single time; under 2.5% belongs to the top ten. About this clone itself: Its target is not known.

Here the sequenced sample was unsorted PBMCs, taken roughly 9.4 years after starting antiretroviral therapy. The origin of this receptor is a man younger than 45 with HIV. The chain links TRBV9 to TRBJ2-3; 7 bases fit TRBD2. The CDR3 DNA reads TGTGCCAGCAGCGTAGGGCTAGGTGATAGCGGGACAGATACGCAGTATTTT. This translates into CASSVGLGDSGTDTQYF.